These 7 T cell receptor beta chains share one sample of origin, sequenced in a study of T-cell reconstitution after alpha-beta-depleted transplantation in children. Preparation of the TCRbeta library was carried out with unique molecular identifiers. One entry per CDR3 protein, called by TCRdb with MiXCR from the PCR reads. There are about 980,000 distinct CDR3 sequences in the sample; less than 30% occur only once, and roughly 27% lies in the top ten. This sample comprised PBMCs, mostly from graft donor cells, obtained 360 days after TCRalphabeta/CD19-depleted stem cell transplant. Receptors were obtained from a boy in the first two years of life who had a stem cell transplant for SCID, so the T cells may come from the graft donor.

This clonotype occurred a few times. V gene TRBV4-2 combines with J gene TRBJ1-2, with 10 bases identical to TRBD1. Germline trimming cut 1 base from V and 2 bases from J; bases unmatched to any gene: 7. The germline V gene has CDR1 LGHNA and CDR2 YNFKEQ. The CDR3 has 17 amino acids. Here the CDR3 DNA reads TGTGCCAGCAGCCAAGGTTCGACAGGGGGCCTCAACTATGGCTACACCTTC. Translation gives CASSQGSTGGLNYGYTF.

This clonotype showed up just a few times. The V call is TRBV7-2, the J call TRBJ2-5; tentatively, D is TRBD1 (6 bases). Deletions cut 1 base from V and 3 bases from J, with 18 bases between. The CDR3 sequence is 17 residues long. Per the germline V gene, CDR1 is SGHTA and CDR2 is FQGNSA. The CDR3 bases are TGTGCCAGCAGCTTAGGTCCCATCACAGGGTTTAAAGAGACCCAGTACTTC. Its translation: CASSLGPITGFKETQYF. The complete variable domain, with remaining parts taken from reference TRBV7-2 and TRBJ2-5, reads GAGVSQSPSNKVTEKGKDVELRCDPISGHTALYWYRQSLGQGLEFLIYFQGNSAPDKSGLPSDRFSAERTGGSVSTLTIQRTQQEDSAVYLCASSLGPITGFKETQYFGPGTRLLVL.

This rearrangement joins TRBV12-3 or TRBV12-4 to TRBJ2-5; TRBD1 matches 8 bases. The CDR3 sequence is 17 residues long. The ends lost 5 bases at V and 3 bases at J; junction bases unmatched: 14. CDR3 DNA sequence: TGTGCCAGCAGTGCAGGGGGCGCCGGATACTTAGAAGAGACCCAGTACTTC. Translated: CASSAGGAGYLEETQYF.

The chain combines TRBV29-1 with TRBJ2-1, with D possibly being TRBD2 (5 bases). This CDR3 comprises 13 residues. The germline CDR1 and CDR2 sequences are SQVTM and ANQGSEA. V shed 5 bases and J shed 6 bases, with 14 bases lying between them. The CDR3 nucleotides are TGCAGCGTTAATGGGGAGTGGGGCAATGAGCAGTTCTTC. Residues: CSVNGEWGNEQFF.

The rearrangement joins TRBV4-1 to TRBJ2-7, with TRBD1 matching over 8 bases. The CDR3 is 14 residues long. With 3 bases clipped from V and 4 bases from J, the junction kept 5 bases outside the gene matches. Germline V gene data show CDR1 as MGHRA and CDR2 as YSYEKL. CDR3 bases: TGCGCCAGCAGCCAGAGACAGGGGCCGTACGAGCAGTACTTC. As protein: CASSQRQGPYEQYF.

The chain has TRBV3-1 and TRBJ2-7, with no clear D. The CDR3 has 14 amino acids. Germline values: CDR1 LGHDT, CDR2 YNNKEL (reference sequence). With 4 bases removed from V and 0 bases from J, the gap between germline ends came to 10 bases. CDR3 bases: TGTGCCAGCAGCCTCCTGCCGGACTCCTACGAGCAGTACTTC. Translating it yields CASSLLPDSYEQYF.

This clonotype occurred many times. The rearrangement joins TRBV15 to TRBJ2-2; the D gene is possibly TRBD2 (5 bases). Trimming stripped 0 bases from V and 4 bases from J, with 9 bases between. CDR1 and CDR2 from the germline V gene are LNHNV and YYDKDF (reference sequence). CDR3 size: 15 residues. CDR3 bases: TGTGCCACCAGCAGAGACTCCGGAGGCACCGGGGAGCTGTTTTTT. Its protein is CATSRDSGGTGELFF.